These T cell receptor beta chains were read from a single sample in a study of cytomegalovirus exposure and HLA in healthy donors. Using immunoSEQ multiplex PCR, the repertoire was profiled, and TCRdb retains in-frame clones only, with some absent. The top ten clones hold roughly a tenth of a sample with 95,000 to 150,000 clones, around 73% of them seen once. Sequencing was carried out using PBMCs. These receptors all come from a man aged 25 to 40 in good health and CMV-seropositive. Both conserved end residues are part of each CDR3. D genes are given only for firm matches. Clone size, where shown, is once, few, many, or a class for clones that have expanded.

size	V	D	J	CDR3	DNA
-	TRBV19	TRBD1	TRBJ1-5	CASRVDRDQPQHF	TGTGCCAGTAGGGTGGACAGGGATCAGCCCCAGCATTTT
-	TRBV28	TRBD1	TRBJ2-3	CASSFPGTGEYTQYF	TGTGCCAGCAGTTTTCCCGGGACAGGGGAGTATACGCAGTATTTT
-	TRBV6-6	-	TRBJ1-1	CASGGAGLGTEAFF	TGTGCCAGCGGGGGGGCAGGGCTGGGGACTGAAGCTTTCTTT
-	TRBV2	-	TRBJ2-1	CASGERRVYNEQFF	TGTGCCAGCGGGGAAAGGAGGGTCTACAATGAGCAGTTCTTC
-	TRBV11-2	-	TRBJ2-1	CASSLPFRALYNEQFF	TGTGCCAGCAGCTTACCGTTCAGGGCCCTCTACAATGAGCAGTTCTTC
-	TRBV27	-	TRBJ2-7	CASSLSLVTSHYEQYF	TGTGCCAGCAGTTTATCGCTGGTGACTAGTCACTACGAGCAGTACTTC
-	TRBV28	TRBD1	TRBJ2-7	CASSKTLERQGNEQYF	TGTGCCAGCAGCAAGACTCTAGAGAGACAGGGGAACGAGCAGTACTTC
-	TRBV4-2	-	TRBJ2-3	CASSQLRLGGDTQYF	TGTGCCAGCAGCCAACTGCGGCTAGGCGGAGATACGCAGTATTTT
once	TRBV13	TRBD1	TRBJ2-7	CASSPGTGTSEQYF	TGTGCCAGCAGCCCCGGGACAGGAACCTCGGAGCAGTACTTC
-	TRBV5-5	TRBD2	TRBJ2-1	CASSSPVGGSRYNEQFF	TGTGCCAGCAGCTCCCCGGTGGGCGGGAGTAGATACAATGAGCAGTTCTTC
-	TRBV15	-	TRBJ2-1	CATSSPKAGLSYNEQFF	TGTGCCACCAGCTCCCCGAAGGCGGGACTCTCCTACAATGAGCAGTTCTTC
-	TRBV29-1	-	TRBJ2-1	CSPRGLEIGEQFF	TGCAGCCCACGCGGGCTAGAGATCGGTGAGCAGTTCTTC
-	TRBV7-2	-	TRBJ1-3	CASSLAPGGGGNTIYF	TGTGCCAGCAGCTTAGCTCCCGGGGGTGGTGGAAACACCATATATTTT
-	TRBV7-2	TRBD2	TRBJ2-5	CASSFSGRGQETQYF	TGTGCCAGCAGCTTTAGCGGGAGAGGGCAAGAGACCCAGTACTTC
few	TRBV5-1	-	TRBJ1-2	CASSLLGSGYTF	TGCGCCAGCAGCTTGCTGGGGAGCGGCTACACCTTC